This TCR beta chain is from a study of shared clonotypes between healthy human individuals. Study-level information: The cohort had a couple of women and a few men, ages 18 to 49.

Assay execution proceeded at the deep level. Amplification in unsorted PBMC replicate PCRs started from around 330 ng DNA, which equals about 30,000 T cell genomes. Method: immunoSEQ multiplex PCR; TCRdb's copy keeps in-frame clones and lacks some. The table has about 530,000 clones, 60% to 80% seen once. Nashville, Tennessee was home to all donors, each a Caucasian adult. Germline CDR1 and CDR2: SGHDT and YYEEEE. With 2 bases removed from V and 0 bases from J, the gap between germline ends came to 14 bases. CDR3 length: 16 residues. This receptor was taken from a woman aged 40 to 55 in good health. Some clones in this sample may be carry-over from other donors' samples. The sample consisted of PBMCs. The chain employs TRBV5-6 and TRBJ2-5; D remains ambiguous. The CDR3 protein is CASSFKAGEYQETQYF. DNA for the CDR3: TGTGCCAGCAGCTTTAAGGCAGGAGAGTACCAAGAGACCCAGTACTTC. Supplemented by reference TRBV5-6 and TRBJ2-5, the full variable domain reads DAGVTQSPTHLIKTRGQQVTLRCSPKSGHDTVSWYQQALGQGPQFIFQYYEEEERQRGNFPDRFSGHQFPNYSSELNVNALLLGDSALYLCASSFKAGEYQETQYFGPGTRLLVL.